The 31 T cell receptor beta chains in this list originate from one sample, sequenced in a study of OX40 agonist ivuxolimab in advanced cancers. Clones were sequenced by immunoSEQ multiplex PCR, and TCRdb holds only the in-frame ones, with some missing. The sample carries around 17,000 clones, approximately 85% recorded once. The specimen was CD4+ or CD8+ T cells sorted from blood, collected in a trial of the OX40 agonist ivuxolimab. The receptors were sampled from an adult with an advanced solid tumor such as melanoma, head and neck, liver or kidney cancer.

This rearrangement joins TRBV9 to TRBJ2-2; no clear D gene. Germline CDR1 is SGDLS and CDR2 is YYNGEE. Trimming pared 1 base from V and 4 bases from J, leaving 5 bases between. This CDR3 contains 13 residues. The CDR3 nucleotides read TGTGCCAGCAGCGTAAGGGTCACCGGGGAGCTGTTTTTT. Translation gives CASSVRVTGELFF.

This chain joins TRBV9 and TRBJ2-3; the D gene is possibly TRBD2 (5 bases). V was cut by 0 bases and J by 1 base, with 12 bases left in between. Per the germline V gene, CDR1 is SGDLS and CDR2 is YYNGEE. This CDR3 is built from 16 residues. CDR3: CASSVDGELGTDTQYF. DNA for the CDR3: TGTGCCAGCAGCGTAGACGGGGAGTTGGGCACAGATACGCAGTATTTT.

The chain uses TRBV12-5 and TRBJ2-7, with D unclear. The CDR3 extends over 13 amino acids. Germline lookup yields CDR1 LGHNT and CDR2 FRNRAP. Trimming took off 5 bases at V and 0 bases at J, with 8 bases between the two ends. The CDR3: CASGPQSSYEQYF. The CDR3 nucleotides read TGTGCTAGTGGTCCCCAGAGCTCCTACGAGCAGTACTTC.

The chain carries TRBV2 and TRBJ2-2, with D uncertain. The germline gives CDR1 SNHLY, CDR2 FYNNEI. V shed 2 bases and J shed 6 bases, with 7 bases lying between them. The CDR3 contains 13 residues. The CDR3, as DNA: TGTGCCAGCAGTGAACTACTGGCCGGGGAGCTGTTTTTT. Translated: CASSELLAGELFF.

The chain employs TRBV7-9 and TRBJ1-4; D not resolved. The CDR3 sequence is 13 residues long. Germline lookup yields CDR1 SEHNR and CDR2 FQNEAQ (reference sequence). V dropped 2 bases and J dropped 6 bases, with 7 bases sitting between them. CDR3 region: CASSLSFDEKLFF. The CDR3, as DNA: TGTGCCAGCAGCTTATCCTTTGATGAAAAACTGTTTTTT.

The J gene is TRBJ2-7, the V gene TRBV5-6; TRBD2 matches 9 bases. The V gene end was trimmed by 1 base and the J gene end by 2 bases; junction bases not matched to a gene: 10. CDR1 is SGHDT, CDR2 YYEEEE, per germline. The CDR3 extends over 17 amino acids. The CDR3 DNA sequence: TGTGCCAGCAGCTTGCGCCTTTGGCGGGAGGGCCCCTACGAGCAGTACTTC. Translation: CASSLRLWREGPYEQYF.

The rearrangement joins TRBV7-2 to TRBJ2-4; TRBD1 matches at 7 bases. Germline V CDR1 and CDR2: SGHTA, FQGNSA. The CDR3 totals 17 residues. After removal of 3 bases from V and 0 bases from J, the junction contained 8 bases not matched to a gene. CDR3 sequence (DNA): TGTGCCAGCAGCTTGACGGGACAGTCCATAGCCAAAAACATTCAGTACTTC. Its protein product is CASSLTGQSIAKNIQYF.

V and J are TRBV11-1 and TRBJ2-7; D is ambiguous. V was clipped by 4 bases and J by 0 bases, with 7 bases between them. The CDR3 has 13 residues. Germline V gene lookup returns CDR1 SGHAT and CDR2 FQDESV (reference sequence). CDR3 DNA sequence: TGTGCCAGCAGCTCTTTCCGCTCCTACGAGCAGTACTTC. This encodes CASSSFRSYEQYF.

This clone appeared a few times. The chain employs TRBV7-9 and TRBJ2-1; tentatively, D is TRBD2 (6 bases). Germline V gene data show CDR1 as SEHNR and CDR2 as FQNEAQ (reference sequence). Trimming cost V 7 bases and J 5 bases, with 15 bases left between them. The CDR3 has 14 amino acids. The DNA for the CDR3 is TGTGCCAGCACCACGGGACTCAATGACAATGAGCAGTTCTTC. Protein product: CASTTGLNDNEQFF.

The chain combines TRBV2 with TRBJ2-3, with no clear D. Looked up from germline, CDR1 is SNHLY and CDR2 is FYNNEI. This CDR3 has 13 amino acids. Trimming removed 7 bases from V and 3 bases from J, with 11 bases in between. The CDR3 here is CASTGGATDTQYF. The CDR3 DNA follows: TGTGCCAGCACCGGTGGAGCGACAGATACGCAGTATTTT.

As regards this clone: Other DNA sequences in this specimen translate into the identical CDR3. The CDR3 sequence: CASSHAPGLAGHSYEQYF. CDR3 DNA sequence: TGCGCCAGCAGCCATGCGCCGGGACTAGCGGGCCACTCCTACGAGCAGTACTTC. The V and J genes are TRBV4-3 and TRBJ2-7, with TRBD2 identical over 12 bases. The junction had 9 bases not matched to a gene; V was cut back by 3 bases and J by 0 bases. Germline CDR1 and CDR2: LGHNA and YSLEER. This CDR3 contains 18 residues.

The V and J genes are TRBV7-2 and TRBJ2-7, with D perhaps matching TRBD2 (6 bases). The CDR3 length is 15 residues. Germline V gene sequence: CDR1 SGHTA, CDR2 FQGNSA. The ends were cut back, 4 bases at V and 6 bases at J, with 19 bases in the middle. The chain's CDR3 is CASSSSVGGSGEQYF. The CDR3 region has the DNA TGTGCCAGCAGCTCTTCGGTGGGGGGTTCGGGCGAGCAGTACTTC.

Worth noting for this clone: Mismatch with germline at one junction end may stem from a read error. The V and J genes are TRBV7-7 and TRBJ2-1; 7 nucleotides align to TRBD2. The CDR3 has 14 amino acids. CDR1 is SSHAT and CDR2 is FNYEAQ in the germline V gene (reference sequence). The CDR3 sequence: CASSLAGRSDEQFF. The CDR3 region has the DNA TGTGCTAGCAGCTTAGCCGGGAGGAGCGATGAGCAGTTCTTC.

The chain couples TRBV2 to TRBJ2-2; 8 bases fit TRBD2. CDR1 is SNHLY, CDR2 FYNNEI, per germline. The V segment lost 8 bases and the J segment 1 base; nucleotides outside the gene matches: 12. The CDR3 has 17 residues. Here the CDR3 DNA reads TGTGCCAGCCGGGCCCGGGGGGCGGGGGGGAACACCGGGGAGCTGTTTTTT. Encoded protein: CASRARGAGGNTGELFF.

This rearrangement joins TRBV7-9 to TRBJ1-5; D is unclear. Germline V gene data show CDR1 as SEHNR and CDR2 as FQNEAQ (reference sequence). V lost 5 bases and J lost 5, with 16 bases in between. CDR3 size: 15 residues. The CDR3 DNA sequence: TGTGCCAGCAGCGGAGACGGACTTCCCGATCAGCCCCAGCATTTT. Its protein is CASSGDGLPDQPQHF.

By sample fraction, this clone is medium-sized (0.01 to 0.1%). The chain is built from TRBV9 and TRBJ2-1, with TRBD1 identical over 10 bases. V lost 4 bases, J lost 5 bases, and 9 bases stayed unmatched. The CDR3 covers 16 residues. The germline V gene encodes CDR1 SGDLS and CDR2 YYNGEE. CDR3 residues: CASSPSGTGVNNEQFF. The CDR3 coding sequence is TGTGCCAGCAGCCCATCCGGGACAGGGGTTAACAATGAGCAGTTCTTC.

This clone was counted only a few times. The CDR3 nucleotides read TGTGCTAGTGGCCTTGGCGTCACTGAAGCTTTCTTT. Translation gives CASGLGVTEAFF. The rearrangement links TRBV12-5 to TRBJ1-1; no clear D gene. In germline, CDR1 is LGHNT, CDR2 FRNRAP. V lost 6 bases to trimming and J lost 4 bases, with 9 bases between them. The CDR3 is 12 amino acids. The full variable domain, completed using reference TRBV12-5 and TRBJ1-1, is DARVTQTPRHKVTEMGQEVTMRCQPILGHNTVFWYRQTMMQGLELLAYFRNRAPLDDSGMPKDRFSAEMPDATLATLKIQPSEPRDSAVYFCASGLGVTEAFFGQGTRLTVV.

On this clone: The germline gene is not matched at one end of the junction; a read error may be the cause. For the CDR3, the DNA is TGCGCCAGCAGCCAAGATCAAAGTGACGCCGGGACAGGGTCTTCGGTCTTC. Translation: CASSQDQSDAGTGSSVF. V and J are TRBV4-1 and TRBJ2-1, with 9 bases matching TRBD1. The germline CDR1 and CDR2 sequences are MGHRA and YSYEKL. CDR3 size: 17 residues.

This chain joins TRBV27 and TRBJ2-2, with unresolved D. Germline V gives CDR1 MNHEY, CDR2 SMNVEV (reference sequence). Trimming left V 5 bases short and J 5 bases short, with 3 bases between. The CDR3 consists of 11 residues. The CDR3 nucleotides read TGTGCCAGCAGTAGGACCGGGGAGCTGTTTTTT. Its protein is CASSRTGELFF.

For the CDR3, the DNA is TGCAGTGCTAGTCCAGAAAAACTGTTTTTT. Protein sequence: CSASPEKLFF. The genes are TRBV20-1 and TRBJ1-4; D uncertain. Germline lookup yields CDR1 DFQATT and CDR2 SNEGSKA (reference sequence). V was clipped by 3 bases and J by 8 bases, with 4 bases between them. This CDR3 has 10 amino acids.

The chain uses TRBV6-5 and TRBJ2-7; 8 bases are a match to TRBD2. The CDR3 spans 14 residues. The trim removed 2 bases at V and 5 bases at J, leaving 5 bases unmatched. Per the germline V gene, CDR1 is MNHEY and CDR2 is SVGAGI. The chain's CDR3 is CASSYGGRTHEQYF. The CDR3 DNA follows: TGTGCCAGCAGTTACGGCGGGAGGACCCACGAGCAGTACTTC.

The chain combines TRBV6-1 with TRBJ1-1; unclear D gene. In germline, CDR1 is MNHNS, CDR2 SASEGT. The germline V and J ends were trimmed by 3 bases and 3 bases, with 8 bases remaining between them. CDR3 length: 13 amino acids. Here the CDR3 DNA reads TGTGCCAGCAGTGAGAACGGGTACACTGAAGCTTTCTTT. Protein sequence: CASSENGYTEAFF.

The chain has TRBV25-1 and TRBJ1-5; D unresolved. Germline values: CDR1 MGHDK, CDR2 SYGVNS. The CDR3 is 15 amino acids. Trimming removed 0 bases from V and 5 bases from J, with 11 bases in between. The CDR3 is CASSEYRRAHQPQHF. The CDR3 DNA reads TGTGCCAGCAGTGAATACAGGAGGGCACATCAGCCCCAGCATTTT.

The chain has TRBV7-6 and TRBJ2-3; 15 positions match TRBD2. The CDR3 is 18 amino acids. Trimming removed 5 bases from V and 7 bases from J; junction bases left unmatched: 13. Germline V gives CDR1 SGHVS, CDR2 FNYEAQ. The CDR3, as DNA: TGTGCCAGCAGCCTCGGACTAGCGGGAGGGCCGATCTTACATACGCAGTATTTT. Its translation: CASSLGLAGGPILHTQYF.

The chain has TRBV7-2 and TRBJ1-1, with a possible D match to TRBD1 (5 bases). V was cut by 1 base and J by 2 bases, with 14 bases left in between. CDR1 and CDR2 from the germline V gene are SGHTA and FQGNSA. The CDR3 has 16 residues. CDR3 amino acids: CASSLVGGQGNTEAFF. In DNA, the CDR3 is TGTGCCAGCAGCTTAGTTGGCGGTCAGGGAAACACTGAAGCTTTCTTT.

The V and J genes are TRBV7-6 and TRBJ1-2; TRBD1 might be the D (6 bases). CDR3 size: 14 residues. Trimming shortened V by 5 bases and J by 6 bases, and 16 bases separated the two germline ends. Germline V gene data show CDR1 as SGHVS and CDR2 as FNYEAQ. In DNA form, the CDR3 reads TGTGCCAGCAGCCAGTTGCCAGGGGAGGATGGCTACACCTTC. This gives the protein CASSQLPGEDGYTF. The full variable domain, completed using reference TRBV7-6 and TRBJ1-2, is GAGVSQSPRYKVTKRGQDVALRCDPISGHVSLYWYRQALGQGPEFLTYFNYEAQQDKSGLPNDRFSAERPEGSISTLTIQRTEQRDSAMYRCASSQLPGEDGYTFGSGTRLTVV.

CDR3 sequence (DNA): TGTGCCAGTAGTATAGGGGGGGACATGAACACTGAAGCTTTCTTT. It encodes CASSIGGDMNTEAFF. This rearrangement joins TRBV19 to TRBJ1-1, with TRBD1 as a possible D gene (6 bases). CDR3 length: 15 residues. Germline CDR1 LNHDA, CDR2 SQIVND (reference sequence). The V and J ends lost 1 base and 0 bases respectively, with 9 bases between them.

This chain uses TRBV7-2 with TRBJ2-4, with 8 bases lining up with TRBD1. The CDR3 is 14 amino acids. Germline lookup yields CDR1 SGHTA and CDR2 FQGNSA. V dropped 5 bases and J dropped 8; count of bases not matched to a gene: 8. The CDR3 bases are TGTGCCAGCAGCCCCCGGACAGGGCCCCACATTCAGTACTTC. It translates to CASSPRTGPHIQYF.

The chain carries TRBV6-5 and TRBJ2-7; D may be TRBD1 (6 bases). The V end lost 6 bases, the J end lost 5 bases, and 11 bases lay between the germline ends. The germline V gene has CDR1 MNHEY and CDR2 SVGAGI. The CDR3 is made up of 12 amino acids. The CDR3 spells CASSRTGNEQYF. As DNA, the CDR3 is TGTGCCAGCAGCCGAACAGGGAACGAGCAGTACTTC.

In its sample, this clone ranks as medium-sized (0.01 to 0.1%). The gene calls are TRBV28 and TRBJ2-3; the match to TRBD2 covers 9 bases. The CDR3 is made up of 15 amino acids. Germline-derived CDR1 and CDR2 are MDHEN and SYDVKM. With 7 bases clipped from V and 2 bases from J, the junction kept 7 bases outside the gene matches. The CDR3 loop reads CASKRLAVPTDTQYF. CDR3 nucleotides: TGTGCCAGCAAACGACTAGCGGTACCCACAGATACGCAGTATTTT.

The chain joins TRBV4-1 to TRBJ2-3; D not certain. Germline V CDR1 and CDR2: MGHRA, YSYEKL. Trimming pared 4 bases from V and 3 bases from J, leaving 5 bases between. CDR3 length equals 12 residues. The DNA for the CDR3 is TGCGCCAGCAGCCCAGAGACAGATACGCAGTATTTT. Protein product: CASSPETDTQYF.